These 14 T cell receptor beta chains were all obtained from the same sample, sequenced in a study of blood T cell repertoires in COVID-19 (dated by TCRdb to between 2020 and 2021). Library method: the immunoSEQ multiplex PCR assay. Drawn from immuneACCESS, this table holds only the in-frame rearrangements with V and J called that TCRdb kept. Clones are partly lost; checked studies trace under half to an unresolved V gene and leave the rest unexplained. Across this sample there are under 150,000 clones, with 84% seen only once. The ten largest clones represent 3.9% of the sample. Sequencing was carried out using PBMCs or T cells enriched from blood (not recorded which). Receptors originate from a man aged 50 to 60 in a cohort exposed to, infected with or recovered from COVID-19 (not recorded which).

The chain recombines TRBV24-1 with TRBJ2-1; 8 bases fit TRBD1. The length of the CDR3 is 17 residues. V trimming: 5 bases; J trimming: 13 bases; junction bases outside the gene matches: 21. Germline CDR1 reads KGHDR; CDR2 reads SFDVKD. The CDR3 loop reads CATSGTGWDRWGKEQFF. CDR3 coding DNA: TGTGCCACCAGTGGTACTGGGTGGGACAGGTGGGGTAAAGAACAGTTCTTC.

The chain employs TRBV19 and TRBJ1-1; the D gene is possibly TRBD1 (5 bases). Trimming cost V 6 bases and J 11 bases, with 19 bases left between them. CDR3 length: 13 amino acids. Germline V gene data show CDR1 as LNHDA and CDR2 as SQIVND (reference sequence). This chain's CDR3 is CASRLGAEAWAFF. CDR3 coding DNA: TGTGCCAGTAGGCTTGGGGCAGAAGCGTGGGCTTTCTTT.

The rearrangement uses TRBV7-9 and TRBJ1-4, with 7 bases matching TRBD1. V lost 5 bases, J lost 4 bases, and 7 bases stayed unmatched. Germline V gives CDR1 SEHNR, CDR2 FQNEAQ (reference sequence). The CDR3 consists of 15 residues. Written as DNA, the CDR3 is TGTGCCAGCAGCGCACGGGACAGCGTTAATGAAAAACTGTTTTTT. It codes for CASSARDSVNEKLFF.

The chain combines TRBV30 with TRBJ1-1, with a possible D match to TRBD1 (6 bases). The CDR3 consists of 13 residues. CDR1 is GTSNPN, CDR2 SVGIG, per germline (reference sequence). V shed 4 bases and J shed 0 bases, with 9 bases lying between them. The CDR3 nucleotides read TGTGCCTGGAACAGGGTCATGAACACTGAAGCTTTCTTT. Protein: CAWNRVMNTEAFF. Full variable domain (missing parts from reference TRBV30 and TRBJ1-1): SQTIHQWPATLVQPVGSPLSLECTVEGTSNPNLYWYRQAAGRGLQLLFYSVGIGQISSEVPQNLSASRPQDRQFILSSKKLLLSDSGFYLCAWNRVMNTEAFFGQGTRLTVV.

The chain uses TRBV6-5 and TRBJ2-5, with TRBD2 matching 14 bases. The germline CDR1 and CDR2 sequences are MNHEY and SVGAGI. The length of the CDR3 is 13 residues. The CDR3 DNA follows: TGTGCTTGCGGGACTAGCGGGGGAAAGACCCAGTACTTC. Translation gives CACGTSGGKTQYF.

Only a few counts were recorded for this clone. V gene TRBV9 combines with J gene TRBJ2-7; 7 bases map to TRBD2. The CDR3 is 16 residues long. In germline, CDR1 is SGDLS, CDR2 YYNGEE. V lost 3 bases to trimming and J lost 0 bases; unmatched junction nucleotides: 9. The CDR3 sequence: CASSAGGGLISYEQYF. CDR3 DNA: TGTGCCAGCAGCGCCGGGGGAGGGCTCATCTCCTACGAGCAGTACTTC.

The chain has TRBV5-1 and TRBJ2-7; a weak D match, TRBD1 (6 bases). The germline V gene encodes CDR1 SGHRS and CDR2 YFSETQ. Trimming pared 3 bases from V and 2 bases from J, leaving 15 bases between. This CDR3 comprises 15 residues. DNA of the CDR3: TGCGCCAGCAGCTCCTCCGGGACATTAGCCTACGAGCAGTACTTC. It translates to CASSSSGTLAYEQYF. The full variable domain, rest sourced from reference TRBV5-1 and TRBJ2-7, is KAGVTQTPRYLIKTRGQQVTLSCSPISGHRSVSWYQQTPGQGLQFLFEYFSETQRNKGNFPGRFSGRQFSNSRSEMNVSTLELGDSALYLCASSSSGTLAYEQYFGPGTRLTVT.

This chain connects TRBV12-5 to TRBJ2-2; TRBD2 might be the D (6 bases). The CDR3 has 16 amino acids. Deletions cut 1 base from V and 4 bases from J, with 13 bases between. Germline V lookup: CDR1 LGHNT, CDR2 FRNRAP. The CDR3 nucleotides are TGTGCTAGTGGTTTGGACCTCCCCGGGAGCACCGGGGAGCTGTTTTTT. Translation: CASGLDLPGSTGELFF.

J is TRBJ2-1 and V is TRBV5-1; 9 bases are shared with TRBD2. This CDR3 contains 17 residues. Germline trimming cut 4 bases from V and 4 bases from J; bases unmatched to any gene: 12. Germline-derived CDR1 and CDR2 are SGHRS and YFSETQ. The CDR3 DNA reads as TGCGCCAGCAGCCCGGGGGTGGCTAGCGGGGTATACAATGAGCAGTTCTTC. This translates into CASSPGVASGVYNEQFF.

The genes are TRBV7-2 and TRBJ1-1, with D maybe TRBD1 (5 bases). Trimming shortened V by 5 bases and J by 7 bases, and 17 bases separated the two germline ends. Looked up from germline, CDR1 is SGHTA and CDR2 is FQGNSA. The CDR3 runs to 14 residues. The CDR3: CASSPALGGVEAFF. CDR3 coding DNA: TGTGCCAGCAGCCCGGCTCTTGGGGGGGTTGAAGCTTTCTTT.

This clone is a singleton in its sample. The gene calls are TRBV5-8 and TRBJ2-6; TRBD1 aligns across 7 bases. The CDR3 has 17 amino acids. In germline, CDR1 is SGHTS, CDR2 YDEGEE. With V trimmed by 0 bases and J by 0 bases, 3 bases remained unmatched. CDR3 in amino acids: CASSLGGTASGANVLTF. DNA of the CDR3: TGTGCCAGCAGCTTGGGGGGGACAGCCTCTGGGGCCAACGTCCTGACTTTC.

V usage is TRBV9 and J usage is TRBJ2-7; D call uncertain. From germline, CDR1 is SGDLS and CDR2 YYNGEE. The CDR3 runs to 15 residues. Trimming pared 0 bases from V and 2 bases from J, leaving 12 bases between. This chain's CDR3 is CASSVAPDSTYEQYF. For the CDR3, the DNA is TGTGCCAGCAGCGTAGCGCCGGATAGCACCTACGAGCAGTACTTC.

In this sample, this clone turned up many times. The chain joins TRBV10-3 to TRBJ2-4, with TRBD1 matching 7 bases. The CDR3 is 17 residues long. The germline CDR1 and CDR2 sequences are ENHRY and SYGVKD. V dropped 3 bases and J dropped 5; count of bases not matched to a gene: 13. CDR3 bases: TGTGCCATCAGTGACCCGGTTCCGGCAGGGGGAGAAAACATTCAGTACTTC. This translates into CAISDPVPAGGENIQYF.

J is TRBJ1-2 and V is TRBV25-1; TRBD1 is a possible D gene (5 bases). V was cut by 1 base and J by 8 bases, with 11 bases left in between. CDR3 size: 13 residues. From germline, CDR1 is MGHDK and CDR2 SYGVNS. The CDR3 DNA sequence: TGTGCCAGCAGTGAATCCGGGACTTACGGCTACACCTTC. This gives the protein CASSESGTYGYTF.